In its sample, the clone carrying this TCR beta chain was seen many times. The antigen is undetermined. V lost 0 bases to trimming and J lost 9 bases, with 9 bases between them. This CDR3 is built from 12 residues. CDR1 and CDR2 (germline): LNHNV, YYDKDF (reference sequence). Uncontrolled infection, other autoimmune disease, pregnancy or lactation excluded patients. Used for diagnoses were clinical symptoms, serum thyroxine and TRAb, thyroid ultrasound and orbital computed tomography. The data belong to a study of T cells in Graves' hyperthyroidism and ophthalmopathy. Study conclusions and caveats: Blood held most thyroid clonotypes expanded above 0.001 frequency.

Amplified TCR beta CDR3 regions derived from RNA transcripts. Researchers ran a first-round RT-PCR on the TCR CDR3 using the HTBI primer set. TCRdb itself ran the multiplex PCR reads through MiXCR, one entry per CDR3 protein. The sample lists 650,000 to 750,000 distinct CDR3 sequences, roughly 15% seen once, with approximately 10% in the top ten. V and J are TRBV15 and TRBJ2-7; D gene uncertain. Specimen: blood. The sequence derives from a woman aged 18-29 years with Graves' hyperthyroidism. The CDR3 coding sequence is TGTGCCACCAGCAGAGATTATTACAGGCAGTACTTC. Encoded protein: CATSRDYYRQYF.